The next 21 T cell receptor beta chains were all read from a single sample in a study of blood T cell repertoires in COVID-19. Only in-frame clones appear in the TCRdb table, and some are missing; sequencing was by immunoSEQ multiplex PCR. Of around 42,000 clones in the sample, roughly 80% were seen once. What was sequenced was peripheral blood. The source is a woman older than 75 with acute or convalescent COVID-19.

The chain carries TRBV10-2 and TRBJ2-1; 12 bases line up with TRBD2. The junction had 3 bases not matched to a gene; V was cut back by 6 bases and J by 3 bases. The V gene's germline CDR1 is WSHSY and CDR2 SAAADI. The CDR3 length is 15 residues. The CDR3 bases are TGCGCCAGCAGAGCGGGACTAGCGGGCTACAATGAGCAGTTCTTC. Its translation: CASRAGLAGYNEQFF.

The chain links TRBV21-1 to TRBJ2-7; TRBD1, the D gene given by the table, was not confirmed from the DNA. TRBV21-1 is reported as a pseudogene. This CDR3 is 14 amino acids long. CDR3 bases: TGTGCCAGCAGCCGTACAGGGGCCAAGTACGAACAGTACTTC. Protein product: CASSRTGAKYEQYF.

This clone was counted once. The genes are TRBV7-9 and TRBJ1-5, with a tentative D call TRBD1 (5 bases). This CDR3 contains 16 residues. The V end was cut by 0 bases, the J end by 5 bases, with 14 bases between. The germline CDR1 and CDR2 sequences are SEHNR and FQNEAQ (reference sequence). CDR3 sequence: CASSLAGGPADQPQHF. In nucleotides, the CDR3 is TGTGCCAGCAGCTTAGCGGGGGGACCCGCGGATCAGCCCCAGCATTTT.

V gene TRBV16 combines with J gene TRBJ2-1; D gene unclear. The CDR3 extends over 15 amino acids. CDR1 is KGHSY, CDR2 FQNENV, per germline. V was clipped by 2 bases and J by 3 bases, with 11 bases between them. The CDR3 loop is CASSQISVDYNEQFF. Written as DNA, the CDR3 is TGTGCCAGCAGCCAAATAAGCGTTGACTACAATGAGCAGTTCTTC.

The gene calls are TRBV9 and TRBJ1-5; D is undetermined. Germline loops: CDR1 SGDLS, CDR2 YYNGEE. The CDR3 is 14 amino acids. V lost 2 bases and J lost 2, with 8 bases in between. Here the CDR3 DNA reads TGTGCCAGCAGCGTTGACTGGGGCAATCAGCCCCAGCATTTT. This encodes CASSVDWGNQPQHF.

The chain joins TRBV6-5 to TRBJ2-1, with 10 bases that match TRBD2. V shed 6 bases, J shed 8 bases, and the junction held 4 bases outside the gene matches. CDR1 MNHEY and CDR2 SVGAGI come from the germline V gene. This CDR3 is 13 amino acids long. The CDR3 region has the DNA TGTGCCAGCAGCATAGCGGGAGGAGATGAGCAGTTCTTC. Translated, it gives CASSIAGGDEQFF.

The chain uses TRBV6-6 and TRBJ2-7, with D perhaps TRBD1 (5 bases). Germline lookup yields CDR1 MNHNY and CDR2 SVGAGI (reference sequence). The ends were cut back, 2 bases at V and 0 bases at J, with 8 bases in the middle. CDR3 length equals 14 residues. CDR3 nucleotides: TGTGCCAGCAGTTACGGTCAGGGCTCCTACGAGCAGTACTTC. It encodes CASSYGQGSYEQYF.

The chain carries TRBV7-2 and TRBJ2-1, with 9 positions matching TRBD2. This CDR3 has 15 residues. V was pared by 5 bases and J by 4 bases, with 6 bases of the junction left unmatched. Germline V gene sequence: CDR1 SGHTA, CDR2 FQGNSA. The CDR3 spells CASSISGGGYNEQFF. The DNA of the CDR3 is TGTGCCAGCAGCATTAGCGGGGGAGGATACAATGAGCAGTTCTTC.

The gene calls are TRBV5-4 and TRBJ1-2, with a weak D call TRBD1 (5 bases). The CDR3 spans 13 residues. V was pared by 0 bases and J by 5 bases, with 8 bases between. Germline loops: CDR1 SGHNT, CDR2 YYREEE (reference sequence). The CDR3 DNA reads as TGTGCCAGCAGCTTGGAGAAGGGGTATGGCTACACCTTC. Translation gives CASSLEKGYGYTF. The variable domain in full, with the rest retrieved from reference TRBV5-4 and TRBJ1-2, is ETGVTQSPTHLIKTRGQQVTLRCSSQSGHNTVSWYQQALGQGPQFIFQYYREEENGRGNFPPRFSGLQFPNYSSELNVNALELDDSALYLCASSLEKGYGYTFGSGTRLTVV.

This clone was seen a single time. The V gene is TRBV29-1, the J gene TRBJ1-2, with D possibly being TRBD1 (5 bases). Germline-derived CDR1 and CDR2 are SQVTM and ANQGSEA. V lost 7 bases to trimming and J lost 4 bases, with 16 bases between them. CDR3 size: 13 residues. The CDR3 DNA reads TGCAGCGCCCGGGTGGGGCAGGGCTATGGCTACACCTTC. Encoded protein: CSARVGQGYGYTF.

The J gene is TRBJ1-1, the V gene TRBV18, with D perhaps matching TRBD1 (6 bases). CDR3 size: 15 residues. V was cut by 3 bases and J by 1 base, with 12 bases left in between. Germline assignment: CDR1 KGHSH and CDR2 LQKENI. In DNA, the CDR3 is TGTGCCAGCTCACCGATGTGGGGACAGAACACTGAAGCTTTCTTT. Protein sequence: CASSPMWGQNTEAFF.

V is TRBV6-1 and J is TRBJ1-5; D not resolved. Germline V gene data show CDR1 as MNHNS and CDR2 as SASEGT. The CDR3 runs 16 residues. The germline V and J ends were trimmed by 1 base and 6 bases, with 16 bases remaining between them. The CDR3 region has the DNA TGTGCCAGCAGTGAAGGAGTAGGTGGCGGGCGTCAGCCCCAGCATTTT. Translated, it gives CASSEGVGGGRQPQHF.

The rearrangement joins TRBV24-1 to TRBJ2-1; 9 nucleotides match TRBD2. Germline V CDR1 and CDR2: KGHDR, SFDVKD. The V segment lost 1 base and the J segment 2 bases; nucleotides outside the gene matches: 5. The CDR3 extends over 17 amino acids. CDR3: CATSDFTRTSAYNEQFF. In DNA form, the CDR3 reads TGTGCCACCAGTGATTTCACTAGGACTAGCGCCTACAATGAGCAGTTCTTC.

V is TRBV10-3 and J is TRBJ2-7; D unclear. Per germline, CDR1 ENHRY and CDR2 SYGVKD. CDR3 length: 13 residues. Trimming took 0 bases from V and 6 from J, leaving 9 bases between them. CDR3 in DNA: TGTGCCATCAGTGAGTCATGGCGGCCCGAGCAGTACTTC. Protein sequence: CAISESWRPEQYF.

The gene calls are TRBV5-4 and TRBJ1-1, with unresolved D. Looked up from germline, CDR1 is SGHNT and CDR2 is YYREEE (reference sequence). The germline V and J ends were trimmed by 4 bases and 0 bases, with 16 bases remaining between them. The CDR3 totals 16 residues. The CDR3 nucleotides are TGTGCCAGCAGCCAAGATTATGGAGCTATGAACACTGAAGCTTTCTTT. Its translation: CASSQDYGAMNTEAFF.

The CDR3 sequence is CATSPGDGETQYF. In DNA form, the CDR3 reads TGTGCCACCTCTCCAGGGGATGGCGAGACCCAGTACTTC. The V and J genes are TRBV28 and TRBJ2-5; D is perhaps TRBD1 (6 bases). This CDR3 comprises 13 residues. V was pared by 10 bases and J by 5 bases, with 17 bases between. CDR1 is MDHEN, CDR2 SYDVKM, per germline.

This chain joins TRBV18 and TRBJ2-1; tentative D call: TRBD1 (6 bases). The V gene lost 6 bases and the J gene lost 9 bases, with 21 bases spanning the gap. The CDR3 length is 15 residues. CDR1 and CDR2 from the germline V gene are KGHSH and LQKENI. The CDR3 is CASSPEGQGFTEQFF. CDR3 in DNA: TGTGCCAGCTCCCCCGAGGGGCAGGGGTTCACTGAGCAGTTCTTC.

The chain uses TRBV28 and TRBJ2-3; 8 positions agree with TRBD2. Per germline, CDR1 MDHEN and CDR2 SYDVKM. V lost 4 bases and J lost 0; bases outside the gene matches: 9. This CDR3 is built from 17 residues. CDR3 nucleotides: TGTGCCAGCAGTTCCCCCGCGGCTAGCGGGAGCACAGATACGCAGTATTTT. It is translated as CASSSPAASGSTDTQYF.

This chain joins TRBV5-8 and TRBJ2-1, with TRBD2 as a possible D gene (5 bases). This CDR3 is built from 17 residues. V lost 3 bases and J lost 0, with 16 bases in between. CDR1 is SGHTS, CDR2 YDEGEE, per germline. The CDR3 reads CASSWERGSSSYNEQFF. CDR3 nucleotides: TGTGCCAGCAGCTGGGAACGGGGAAGCAGCTCCTACAATGAGCAGTTCTTC.

This clone was observed once. The J gene is TRBJ2-3, the V gene TRBV5-4; D possibly corresponds to TRBD2 (7 bases). V lost 4 bases and J 4 bases, leaving 16 bases between the germline ends. The CDR3 sequence is 15 residues long. The germline CDR1 and CDR2 sequences are SGHNT and YYREEE (reference sequence). The CDR3 DNA is TGTGCCAGCAGCGCGGACGGGGGGCCCGCAGATACGCAGTATTTT. This sequence encodes CASSADGGPADTQYF.

The chain employs TRBV6-5 and TRBJ1-4, with D uncertain. CDR1 and CDR2 (germline): MNHEY, SVGAGI. V was shortened by 6 bases and J by 7 bases, with 15 bases between the two germline ends. The CDR3 is 14 amino acids. The CDR3 DNA sequence: TGTGCCAGCAGCCCCACGGGTGGAGGTGAAAAACTGTTTTTT. Translated: CASSPTGGGEKLFF.